The clone carrying this TCR beta chain was observed many times. From the 5' RACE reads, TCRdb called clonotypes with MiXCR, one entry per CDR3 protein. The sample records tens of thousands of distinct CDR3 sequences, 4.5% to 7.5% being singletons. This entry comes from a study of early T cells in non-severe SARS-CoV-2 infection. Overall study: Bulk RNA taken from unsorted whole blood was sequenced, leaving chains unpaired.

This CDR3 has 13 amino acids. The V gene's germline CDR1 is ENHRY and CDR2 SYGVKD. V was cut by 2 bases and J by 10 bases, with 14 bases left in between. Sequenced: whole blood. The chain links TRBV10-3 to TRBJ1-2, with D uncertain. This TCR was recovered from an adult who was a healthcare worker with PCR-confirmed SARS-CoV-2 infection or an uninfected control (not recorded which). The CDR3 DNA is TGTGCCATCAGTGAGGAAGGTAAACGGAACTACACCTTC. Translation gives CAISEEGKRNYTF.